This T cell receptor beta chain was sequenced during a study of cytotoxic CD8 clonotypes in ibrutinib-treated CLL (dated by TCRdb to the early 2020s). For the study in its entirety: The cohort was composed of roughly ten relapsed/refractory and about 15 treatment-naive patients; IGHV unmutated status was identified in some 17 patients. Partial responses were observed in some 24 patients and complete responses in 2; after a median follow-up of around 68 months, remission was maintained in roughly 14 patients and progression was observed in about twelve. Samples at response were collected after a median of about 11 months of treatment, with a range of about 6 to 40 months. An average of 255,043 productive templates and roughly 94,000 productive rearrangements was obtained per sample. Longitudinal samples were available for about 30% of the roughly 86 trial participants. Cryopreserved peripheral blood mononuclear cells were obtained prior to treatment, at the time of response, and at either disease progression or sustained remission. Every remission and progressive disease sample was obtained while ibrutinib was still being received by the patients. What the authors observed across the whole study: At baseline, clonality was higher than in age-matched healthy donors and showed a strong correlation with circulating CD8+ T-cell counts. Clonality rose at ibrutinib response, remained stable during sustained remission, and dropped back toward baseline at progression. Public clonotypes were rare and either shrank or stayed stable during treatment, and the rise in clonality at ibrutinib response reflected expansion of private clonotypes. Sampling times were not matched between patients in sustained remission and patients whose disease was progressing, and lymph node repertoires were not examined.

Per the germline V gene, SQVTM is the CDR1 and ANQGSEA is the CDR2. The CDR3 covers 12 residues, taking in both the cysteine and the phenylalanine. The sequence is cut down to CDR3 DNA, 36 bases in frame from base 1. The V end loses 6 bases and the J end loses 5 bases, and a stretch of 11 bases separates them. Each clonotype received, on average, 10x coverage in deep resolution sequencing performed on a MiSeq, where the target depth lay between 1 in 1 million and 1 in 200,000 T cells. The immunoSEQ hsTCRB Kit was used to generate TCR beta libraries. Concerning the study's data processing: Data were analyzed with ImmunoSEQ Data Assistant and ImmunoSEQ Analyzer, with V, D and J genes assigned per IMGT definitions. Clonality, which ranges from 0 to 1, was calculated as one minus the normalized Shannon entropy of productive rearrangement frequencies. Only overrepresented clonotypes making up at least 0.05% of each patient's repertoire were included in the public clonotype analysis. Repertoires from some twelve age-matched healthy donors in immuneACCESS were used as clonality controls. The table was pulled from immuneACCESS by TCRdb, which kept in-frame rearrangements only. Such tables lose some clones; where checked, under half of the loss comes from unresolved V genes, and the rest has no known cause. The D gene and trimming were derived from the DNA, and the V and J assignments and clone size from that table. In this sample the table shows 140,000 to 150,000 clones, about 70% of which occur a single time. The top ten clones comprise 4.5% to 6% of the sample.

The sample holds a few counts of this clone. Its antigen remains undetermined. No qualities accompany the bases; no much larger clone lies one base away. What this sample's time point label stands for: around 25 months on ibrutinib. Around 2 micrograms of genomic DNA were extracted from cryopreserved PBMCs for TCR beta library preparation. Longitudinal blood samples from CLL patients on ibrutinib monotherapy were analyzed using high-throughput TCR beta sequencing. The patients took part in an open-label, single-center phase 2 trial of ibrutinib monotherapy. The source of this sequence is a human donor with chronic lymphocytic leukemia. The sample here was PBMCs, taken after 24 months of ibrutinib treatment. The chain is assembled from TRBV29-1 and TRBJ1-5; too little of a D gene remains to name it. The CDR3 protein: CSVGSLDQPQHF. In nucleotide form, the sequence is TGCAGCGTCGGCTCCTTGGATCAGCCCCAGCATTTT. The CDR3 plus the reference TRBV29-1 and TRBJ1-5 genes for the other parts give the full variable domain: SAVISQKPSRDICQRGTSLTIQCQVDSQVTMMFWYRQQPGQSLTLIATANQGSEATYESGFVIDKFPISRPNLTFSTLTVSNMSPEDSSIYLCSVGSLDQPQHFGDGTRLSIL.